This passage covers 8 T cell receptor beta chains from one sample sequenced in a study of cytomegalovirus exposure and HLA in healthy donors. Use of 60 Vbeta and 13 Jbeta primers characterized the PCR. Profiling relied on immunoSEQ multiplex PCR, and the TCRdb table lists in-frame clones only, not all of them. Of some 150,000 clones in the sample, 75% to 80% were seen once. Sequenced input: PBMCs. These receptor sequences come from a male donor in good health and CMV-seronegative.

In DNA, the CDR3 is TGCGCCAGCAGCCCTCGGGCGCCTCTAGCGGGAGGGGCAGATACGCAGTATTTT. Protein sequence: CASSPRAPLAGGADTQYF. The chain carries TRBV4-3 and TRBJ2-3, with 12 bases that match TRBD2. Per germline, CDR1 LGHNA and CDR2 YSLEER. V trimming: 4 bases; J trimming: 4 bases; junction bases outside the gene matches: 12. This CDR3 region has 18 residues.

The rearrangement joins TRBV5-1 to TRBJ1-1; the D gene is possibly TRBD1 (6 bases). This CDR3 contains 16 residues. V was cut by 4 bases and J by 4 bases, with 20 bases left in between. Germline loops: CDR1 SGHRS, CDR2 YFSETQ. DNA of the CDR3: TGCGCCAGCAGCATAGAAACGGGGGGCGCGGGCACTGAAGCTTTCTTT. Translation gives CASSIETGGAGTEAFF.

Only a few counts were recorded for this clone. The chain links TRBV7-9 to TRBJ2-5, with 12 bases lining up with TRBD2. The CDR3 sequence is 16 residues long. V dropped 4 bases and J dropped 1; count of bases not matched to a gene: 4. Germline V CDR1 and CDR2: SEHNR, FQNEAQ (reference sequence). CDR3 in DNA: TGTGCCAGCAGCTCCCTAGCGGGGGGGCTCCAAGAGACCCAGTACTTC. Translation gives CASSSLAGGLQETQYF.

The CDR3, as DNA: TGCAGCGTAGGACATACCGCGAACTATGGCTACACCTTC. Translation: CSVGHTANYGYTF. The chain has TRBV29-1 and TRBJ1-2; possible D gene TRBD1, 5 bases. This CDR3 is 13 amino acids long. The V and J ends lost 6 bases and 2 bases respectively, with 13 bases between them. Germline CDR1 SQVTM, CDR2 ANQGSEA.

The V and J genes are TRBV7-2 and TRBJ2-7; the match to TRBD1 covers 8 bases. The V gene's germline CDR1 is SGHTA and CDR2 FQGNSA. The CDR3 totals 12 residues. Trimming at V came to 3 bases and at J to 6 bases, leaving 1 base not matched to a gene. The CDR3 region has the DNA TGTGCCAGCAGCTTCGACAGGGGCGAGCAGTACTTC. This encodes CASSFDRGEQYF. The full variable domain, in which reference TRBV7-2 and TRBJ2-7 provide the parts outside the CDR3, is GAGVSQSPSNKVTEKGKDVELRCDPISGHTALYWYRQSLGQGLEFLIYFQGNSAPDKSGLPSDRFSAERTGGSVSTLTIQRTQQEDSAVYLCASSFDRGEQYFGPGTRLTVT.

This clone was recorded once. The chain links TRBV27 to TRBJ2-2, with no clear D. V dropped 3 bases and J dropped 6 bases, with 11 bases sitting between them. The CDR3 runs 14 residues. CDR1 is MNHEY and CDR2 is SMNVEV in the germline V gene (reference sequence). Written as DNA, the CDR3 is TGTGCCAGCAGTTTGGTTTCCGTAGCCGGGGAGCTGTTTTTT. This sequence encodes CASSLVSVAGELFF.

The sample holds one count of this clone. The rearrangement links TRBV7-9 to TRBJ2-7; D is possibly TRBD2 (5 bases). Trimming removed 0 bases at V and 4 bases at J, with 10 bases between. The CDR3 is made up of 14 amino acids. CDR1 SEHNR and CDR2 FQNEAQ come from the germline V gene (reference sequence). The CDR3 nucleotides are TGTGCCAGCAGCTTAGCCGGAGGCGGGTACGAGCAGTACTTC. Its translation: CASSLAGGGYEQYF.

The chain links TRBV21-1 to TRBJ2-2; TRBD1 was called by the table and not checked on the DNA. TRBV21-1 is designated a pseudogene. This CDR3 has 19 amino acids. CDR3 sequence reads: CASSKFDRGREPNTGELFF. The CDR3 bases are TGTGCCAGCAGCAAATTTGACAGGGGGAGAGAACCGAACACCGGGGAGCTGTTTTTT.